What follows describes a single TCR beta chain. In its sample, this clonotype was seen many times. What antigen it recognizes has not been identified. Base-call qualities are not available, and no considerably larger clone is one nucleotide away. The record originates from a study of T cell repertoires in cytomegalovirus infection (dated 2019 in TCRdb). About the study as a whole: Because public TCR beta signatures pointed to carriage of CMV infection together with the matching HLA type, the HLA type of each donor mattered for the analysis.

The data were produced on an Illumina HiSeq 1500. TCRdb handled the public reads itself, with Q25 trimming in fastp and clone calling in MiXCR, and kept productive beta chains. One record per CDR3 amino acid sequence lists the most common genes and DNA. Here the sample has about 250,000 distinct CDR3 sequences; approximately 13% occur a single time. 1.5% to 2% of the sample is in the top ten clones. Beyond this particular receptor, the publication reports: The ex vivo response was dominated by HLA-C-restricted CMV-specific TCR beta clonotypes, which also provided the single most frequent clonotype in two of eight donors. Carriers of CMV infection plus the relevant HLA type were discriminated by the cumulative frequency of public TCR beta family members in the study cohort and in an independent roughly 400-donor cohort.

This receptor was identified in a human donor in good health (CMV status not recorded). Some clones in this sample may be carry-over from other donors' samples. Sequencing used PBMCs.

The bases are TGTGCCAGCAGGCATCTAACAGGGACTAATGAAAAACTGTTTTTT. This is translated as CASRHLTGTNEKLFF. The chain couples TRBV7-2 to TRBJ1-4; TRBD1 might be the D gene, on 6 matching bases. Reading the germline V gene gives CDR1 SGHTA and CDR2 FQGNSA. Taken from cysteine to phenylalanine, the CDR3 has 15 residues. The CDR3 DNA has 45 bases and is translated from base 1. The junction carries 13 bases between V and J, which are trimmed by 6 bases and 2 bases respectively.